Listed here are 32 T cell receptor beta chains from one sample, sequenced in a study of Graves' ophthalmopathy and Graves' hyperthyroidism. CDR3 regions of TCR beta were amplified from RNA transcripts. Amplification began with first-round RT-PCR using HTBI primers, then second-round multiplex PCR was performed. Each CDR3 protein is one row after TCRdb ran MiXCR on the multiplex PCR reads. This table has around 1.1 million distinct CDR3 sequences, around a third appearing once. The sequenced sample consisted of peripheral blood or thyroid tissue (not recorded which). The receptors originated from an adult man with Graves' hyperthyroidism.

The CDR3, as DNA: TGCAGCCCAGGTACAGATTATGGCTACACCTTC. Residues: CSPGTDYGYTF. This rearrangement joins TRBV29-1 to TRBJ1-2; D gene unclear. The length of the CDR3 is 11 residues. V was shortened by 8 bases and J by 5 bases, with 12 bases between the two germline ends. CDR1 is SQVTM and CDR2 is ANQGSEA in the germline V gene.

This chain uses TRBV29-1 with TRBJ2-6; D may be TRBD1 or TRBD2 (5 bases each). CDR3 length: 13 residues. CDR1 SQVTM and CDR2 ANQGSEA come from the germline V gene. Deletions cut 2 bases from V and 10 bases from J, with 12 bases between. The CDR3 DNA reads as TGCAGCGTTGAATTGGGGACCCCGAACGTCCTGACTTTC. Translated, it gives CSVELGTPNVLTF.

Turning to this clonotype: A clone one base away is much larger, so this may be a read error. The chain recombines TRBV19 with TRBJ1-1; D ambiguous. The CDR3 length is 13 residues. The V gene's germline CDR1 is LNHDA and CDR2 SQIVND (reference sequence). The CDR3 sequence is CASKENMNTEASF. CDR3 coding DNA: TGTGCCAGTAAAGAGAACATGAACACTGAAGCTTCCTTT.

About this clonotype: This may be a read error: a much more frequent sequence differs by one nucleotide. The chain uses TRBV20-1 and TRBJ1-1; the D gene is possibly TRBD1 (5 bases). The CDR3 is made up of 13 amino acids. V lost 7 bases and J 5 bases, leaving 17 bases between the germline ends. Germline V gives CDR1 DFQATT, CDR2 SNEGSKA (reference sequence). The CDR3 sequence is CSVKVRGLTEAFF. The CDR3, as DNA: TGCAGTGTTAAGGTTCGGGGACTGACTGAAGCTTTCTTT.

This clonotype has ten or more counts. The rearrangement uses TRBV25-1 and TRBJ1-6, with D uncertain. The CDR3 totals 13 residues. Deletions cut 4 bases from V and 7 bases from J, with 8 bases between. Germline V CDR1 and CDR2: MGHDK, SYGVNS. The CDR3, as DNA: TGTGCCAGCAGTGGGACCTGGAATTCACCCCTCCACTTT. It specifies CASSGTWNSPLHF.

This clonotype has a handful of counts. The chain employs TRBV6-5 and TRBJ1-1, with TRBD1 as a possible D gene (5 bases). This CDR3 has 13 amino acids. V was pared by 4 bases and J by 3 bases, with 9 bases between. Germline assignment: CDR1 MNHEY and CDR2 SVGAGI. CDR3 nucleotides: TGTGCCAGCAGTTCCGGGACTTACACTGAAGCTTTCTTT. It translates to CASSSGTYTEAFF.

The chain links TRBV15 to TRBJ2-7, with 9 bases fitting TRBD1. CDR1 and CDR2 from the germline V gene are LNHNV and YYDKDF (reference sequence). Losses at the gene ends were 6 bases for V and 4 bases for J; bases not matched to a gene: 10. The CDR3 is 15 amino acids. The CDR3 is CATSPSPGQGYEQYF. For the CDR3, the DNA is TGTGCCACCAGTCCCTCCCCGGGACAGGGTTACGAGCAGTACTTC.

V gene TRBV7-2 combines with J gene TRBJ2-7; tentatively, D is TRBD1 (6 bases). Germline V gene lookup returns CDR1 SGHTA and CDR2 FQGNSA. V was trimmed by 7 bases and J by 4 bases, leaving 11 bases between them. The CDR3 length is 12 residues. CDR3 amino acids: CASTGTPYEQYF. In DNA, the CDR3 is TGTGCCAGCACCGGGACACCTTACGAGCAGTACTTC.

This clonotype occurred many times. Germline is not matched at one junction end, which may reflect a read error. V gene TRBV5-1 combines with J gene TRBJ2-7, with 9 bases aligning to TRBD1. The CDR3 contains 14 residues. Germline loops: CDR1 SGHRS, CDR2 YFSETQ. The CDR3 nucleotides read TGTGCCAGCAGCTTAGGACAGGGGAACCACGAGCAGTACTTC. This encodes CASSLGQGNHEQYF. Complete variable domain (other parts from reference TRBV5-1 and TRBJ2-7): KAGVTQTPRYLIKTRGQQVTLSCSPISGHRSVSWYQQTPGQGLQFLFEYFSETQRNKGNFPGRFSGRQFSNSRSEMNVSTLELGDSALYLCASSLGQGNHEQYFGPGTRLTVT.

This clonotype was observed at least ten times. The CDR3 region is CSAVGGMNTEAFF. The CDR3 DNA is TGCAGCGCAGTAGGGGGGATGAACACTGAAGCTTTCTTT. V is TRBV29-1 and J is TRBJ1-1; possible D gene TRBD1, 6 bases. Germline V gives CDR1 SQVTM, CDR2 ANQGSEA. The CDR3 contains 13 residues. Trimming cost V 7 bases and J 0 bases, with 12 bases left between them.

This clonotype was detected only a few times. This chain uses TRBV5-4 with TRBJ1-6; TRBD1 aligns across 7 bases. Germline CDR1 and CDR2: SGHNT and YYREEE (reference sequence). The CDR3 is 13 residues long. Trimming removed 5 bases from V and 10 bases from J; junction bases left unmatched: 6. For the CDR3, the DNA is TGTGCCAGCAGGAACAGGGGAGAGTCACCCCTCCACTTT. It specifies CASRNRGESPLHF.

The rearrangement links TRBV4-1 to TRBJ1-3, with no clear D. The CDR3 has 15 residues. CDR1 is MGHRA, CDR2 YSYEKL, per germline. V was clipped by 4 bases and J by 4 bases, with 14 bases between them. The DNA for the CDR3 is TGCGCCAGCAGCCCGGCCGCGATAGCGGGAAACACCATATATTTT. Protein sequence: CASSPAAIAGNTIYF.

This clonotype was seen at least ten times. The chain joins TRBV25-1 to TRBJ2-7; D remains ambiguous. Trimming pared 1 base from V and 1 base from J, leaving 8 bases between. The CDR3 sequence is 14 residues long. The V gene's germline CDR1 is MGHDK and CDR2 SYGVNS. CDR3 nucleotide sequence: TGTGCCAGCAGTGAATTCAAGGTATCCTACGAGCAGTACTTC. Protein product: CASSEFKVSYEQYF.

The table lists this clonotype with many counts. This sequence joins TRBV5-1 and TRBJ2-5; D gene ambiguous. Deletions cut 4 bases from V and 7 bases from J, with 8 bases between. CDR1 and CDR2 from the germline V gene are SGHRS and YFSETQ. The CDR3 length is 11 residues. CDR3 coding DNA: TGCGCCAGCAGCCCCGATGTGACCCAGTACTTC. The encoded protein is CASSPDVTQYF.

This clonotype was detected many times. The rearrangement links TRBV7-8 to TRBJ1-5; D possibly corresponds to TRBD1 (6 bases). CDR1 is SGHVS, CDR2 FQNEAQ, per germline. V lost 5 bases to trimming and J lost 6 bases, with 14 bases between them. The CDR3 extends over 14 amino acids. CDR3 nucleotide sequence: TGTGCCAGCAGCGAGGGAGGGGGGAGTCAGCCCCAGCATTTT. Translation gives CASSEGGGSQPQHF.

This clonotype was seen only a few times. V usage is TRBV4-1 and J usage is TRBJ1-5; tentative D call: TRBD1 (5 bases). CDR1 and CDR2 from the germline V gene are MGHRA and YSYEKL. Trimming removed 2 bases at V and 6 bases at J, with 11 bases between. This CDR3 has 14 amino acids. As DNA, the CDR3 is TGCGCCAGCAGCCAATTCCAGGGAGGTCAGCCCCAGCATTTT. Protein sequence: CASSQFQGGQPQHF.

Worth noting for this clonotype: Lacking the conserved final phenylalanine or tryptophan, this CDR3 likely reflects a read error. The chain carries TRBV29-1 and TRBJ1-1; D perhaps matches TRBD1 (6 bases). CDR3 length equals 14 residues. The V end lost 7 bases, the J end lost 5 bases, and 20 bases lay between the germline ends. In germline, CDR1 is SQVTM, CDR2 ANQGSEA. The CDR3, as DNA: TGCAGCGGGGGAAGGGGGACCTTGCGGACTGAAGCTTTCCTT. It specifies CSGGRGTLRTEAFL.

This clonotype was seen many times. The chain employs TRBV12-3 or TRBV12-4 and TRBJ1-3; TRBD1 is a possible D gene (5 bases). The CDR3 length is 14 residues. The V and J ends lost 7 bases and 1 base respectively, with 11 bases between them. CDR3 residues: CASTSRTSGNTIYF. The DNA for the CDR3 is TGTGCCAGCACTTCGAGGACATCTGGAAACACCATATATTTT.

This clonotype was seen at least ten times. The chain has TRBV15 and TRBJ1-5; TRBD1 agrees at 7 bases. CDR3 size: 15 residues. From germline, CDR1 is LNHNV and CDR2 YYDKDF (reference sequence). Trimming removed 5 bases from V and 1 base from J; junction bases left unmatched: 5. This CDR3 is CATSDPGQSNQPQHF. The CDR3 DNA is TGTGCCACCAGCGACCCGGGACAGAGCAATCAGCCCCAGCATTTT.

This clonotype was counted many times. The V call is TRBV27, the J call TRBJ2-5; D gene uncertain. Trimming removed 4 bases at V and 5 bases at J, with 14 bases between. The CDR3 runs to 14 residues. CDR1 and CDR2 from the germline V gene are MNHEY and SMNVEV (reference sequence). The CDR3 DNA reads TGTGCCAGCAGTTCCGCCGAGTTTGCCGAGACCCAGTACTTC. This translates into CASSSAEFAETQYF.

The V and J genes are TRBV5-1 and TRBJ2-2; TRBD2 is a possible D gene (6 bases). CDR1 and CDR2 (germline): SGHRS, YFSETQ. The CDR3 extends over 15 amino acids. Trimming took 0 bases from V and 4 from J, leaving 10 bases between them. The CDR3 nucleotides read TGCGCCAGCAGCTTGGGTAGCGGTGGCACCGGGGAGCTGTTTTTT. This gives the protein CASSLGSGGTGELFF. Based on the CDR3 plus reference TRBV5-1 and TRBJ2-2, the full variable domain is KAGVTQTPRYLIKTRGQQVTLSCSPISGHRSVSWYQQTPGQGLQFLFEYFSETQRNKGNFPGRFSGRQFSNSRSEMNVSTLELGDSALYLCASSLGSGGTGELFFGEGSRLTVL.

The chain has TRBV7-9 and TRBJ2-5; maybe TRBD2 (5 bases). CDR3 size: 15 residues. V was cut by 3 bases and J by 5 bases, with 16 bases left in between. Germline V gene sequence: CDR1 SEHNR, CDR2 FQNEAQ (reference sequence). The CDR3 region is CASSLAGSVLETQYF. The CDR3 DNA reads as TGTGCCAGCAGCTTGGCGGGTAGCGTCCTGGAGACCCAGTACTTC.

This clonotype was counted at least ten times. J is TRBJ2-7 and V is TRBV6-1; no firm D call. The germline V gene has CDR1 MNHNS and CDR2 SASEGT. The CDR3 extends over 15 amino acids. V was clipped by 4 bases and J by 0 bases, with 13 bases between them. This CDR3 reads CASSVVPPSSYEQYF. CDR3 DNA: TGTGCCAGCAGTGTCGTGCCACCTTCCTCCTACGAGCAGTACTTC.

The table lists this clonotype with a few counts. The rearrangement uses TRBV5-6 and TRBJ2-7; D is uncertain. With 3 bases removed from V and 4 bases from J, the gap between germline ends came to 11 bases. The CDR3 spans 13 residues. Germline V CDR1 and CDR2: SGHDT, YYEEEE. The CDR3 region has the DNA TGTGCCAGCAGCTATGGGAACCTATACGAGCAGTACTTC. It yields the protein CASSYGNLYEQYF.

The gene calls are TRBV5-4 and TRBJ2-7; D is ambiguous. The length of the CDR3 is 15 residues. The V end lost 0 bases, the J end lost 5 bases, and 15 bases lay between the germline ends. Per germline, CDR1 SGHNT and CDR2 YYREEE (reference sequence). CDR3 protein: CASSLVTGLAHEQYF. The DNA of the CDR3 is TGTGCCAGCAGCTTGGTGACCGGGCTTGCCCACGAGCAGTACTTC.

This chain links TRBV7-2 with TRBJ1-2; D remains ambiguous. V lost 1 base, J lost 6 bases, and 18 bases lay in between. CDR1 SGHTA and CDR2 FQGNSA come from the germline V gene. The CDR3 totals 16 residues. For the CDR3, the DNA is TGTGCCAGCAGCTTAGAGACCATCCCAATAGGAGATGGCTACACCTTC. Residues: CASSLETIPIGDGYTF. The whole variable domain, filled in from reference TRBV7-2 and TRBJ1-2, reads GAGVSQSPSNKVTEKGKDVELRCDPISGHTALYWYRQSLGQGLEFLIYFQGNSAPDKSGLPSDRFSAERTGGSVSTLTIQRTQQEDSAVYLCASSLETIPIGDGYTFGSGTRLTVV.

Comments on this clonotype: Mismatch with germline at one junction end may stem from a read error. The J gene is TRBJ1-6, the V gene TRBV10-3; D gene unclear. CDR1 and CDR2 (germline): ENHRY, SYGVKD. This CDR3 contains 15 residues. Written as DNA, the CDR3 is TGTGCCAGCAGTTACTCGGGGAATTGGGATTCACCCCTCCACTTT. Translation: CASSYSGNWDSPLHF.

V and J are TRBV10-3 and TRBJ2-3; 15 nucleotides line up with TRBD2. The CDR3 loop spans 16 amino acids. Germline V gene sequence: CDR1 ENHRY, CDR2 SYGVKD. V shed 10 bases, J shed 6 bases, and the junction held 11 bases outside the gene matches. CDR3 protein: CASSLGLAGGRDTQYF. In DNA, the CDR3 is TGTGCCAGCAGCCTGGGACTAGCGGGGGGCCGGGATACGCAGTATTTT.

V usage is TRBV18 and J usage is TRBJ2-5, with D perhaps matching TRBD1 (5 bases). The germline V and J ends were trimmed by 5 bases and 2 bases, with 9 bases remaining between them. CDR1 is KGHSH and CDR2 is LQKENI in the germline V gene. The CDR3 runs 13 residues. The CDR3 here is CASSTTVQETQYF. DNA for the CDR3: TGTGCCAGCTCAACGACAGTTCAAGAGACCCAGTACTTC. Complete variable domain (other parts from reference TRBV18 and TRBJ2-5): NAGVMQNPRHLVRRRGQEARLRCSPMKGHSHVYWYRQLPEEGLKFMVYLQKENIIDESGMPKERFSAEFPKEGPSILRIQQVVRGDSAAYFCASSTTVQETQYFGPGTRLLVL.

Ten or more counts support this clonotype. The rearrangement joins TRBV12-3 or TRBV12-4 to TRBJ1-1; no clear D. The CDR3 consists of 12 residues. V was trimmed by 2 bases and J by 11 bases, leaving 12 bases between them. The CDR3 here is CASSLPGKKAFF. The CDR3 coding sequence is TGTGCCAGCAGTTTACCGGGGAAGAAGGCTTTCTTT.

The chain employs TRBV25-1 and TRBJ2-5; 7 positions agree with TRBD2. This CDR3 has 14 amino acids. The germline CDR1 and CDR2 sequences are MGHDK and SYGVNS. Germline trimming cut 8 bases from V and 5 bases from J; bases unmatched to any gene: 11. The CDR3 is CASSATKGGETQYF. CDR3 bases: TGTGCCAGCTCAGCCACAAAGGGAGGGGAGACCCAGTACTTC.

This clonotype occurred many times. The rearrangement joins TRBV15 to TRBJ2-5; 9 positions agree with TRBD1. The CDR3 has 14 amino acids. Germline V gene lookup returns CDR1 LNHNV and CDR2 YYDKDF (reference sequence). Trimming cost V 7 bases and J 2 bases; bases outside gene matches: 5. The CDR3 nucleotides are TGTGCCACCACCCGGGACAGGGTTCAAGAGACCCAGTACTTC. It translates to CATTRDRVQETQYF.